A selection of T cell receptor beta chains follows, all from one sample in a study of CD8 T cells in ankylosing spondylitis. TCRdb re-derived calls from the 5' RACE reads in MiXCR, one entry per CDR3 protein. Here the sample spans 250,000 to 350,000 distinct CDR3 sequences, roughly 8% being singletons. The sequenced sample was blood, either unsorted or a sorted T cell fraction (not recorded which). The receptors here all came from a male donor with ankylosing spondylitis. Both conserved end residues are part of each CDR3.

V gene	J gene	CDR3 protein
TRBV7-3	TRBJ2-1	CASSARYDPYNEQFF
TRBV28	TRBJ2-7	CASTLAGLTYEQYF
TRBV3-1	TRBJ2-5	CASSQGGETAETQYF
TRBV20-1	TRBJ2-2	CSAREGPGELFF
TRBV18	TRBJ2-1	CASSPRLPREAGEQFF
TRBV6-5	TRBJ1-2	CASSYSMGRGERYGYTF
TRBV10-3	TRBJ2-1	CAINRQGGPYNEQFF
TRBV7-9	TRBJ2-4	CASSPSGSKNIQYF
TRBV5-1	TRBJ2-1	CASSLQEMGNEQFF
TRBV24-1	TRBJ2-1	CATSDPKLAGAYNEQFF
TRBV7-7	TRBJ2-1	CASSLGPLDNEQFF
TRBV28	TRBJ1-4	CASSEGTVATNEKLFF
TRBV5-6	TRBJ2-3	CASSLGGFADTQYF
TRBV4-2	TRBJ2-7	CASGTGGSYEQYF
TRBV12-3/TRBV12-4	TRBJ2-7	CASSLKGSGRSFSYEQYF
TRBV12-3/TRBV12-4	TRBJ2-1	CASSFLAGGPFEQFF
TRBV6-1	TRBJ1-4	CASSRAGTGNEKLFF
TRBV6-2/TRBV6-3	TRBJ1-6	CASSLDSSYNSPLHF
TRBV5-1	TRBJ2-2	CASTLRGGELFF
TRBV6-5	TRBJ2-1	CASSLSTSVSYNEQFF